These T cell receptor beta chains were read from a single sample in a study of blood T cell repertoires in COVID-19. Using immunoSEQ multiplex PCR, the repertoire was profiled, and TCRdb retains in-frame clones only, with some absent. The sample has roughly 73,000 clones; more than 80% are singletons. Sequences were obtained from peripheral blood. All receptors derive from a woman in her 70s with acute or convalescent COVID-19. The CDR3 runs from the conserved cysteine through the conserved F or W. A D gene is named only where the DNA matches it firmly. Clone sizes are given selectively: once, few, many, or a class where the clone is expanded.

d_gene: .; j_gene: TRBJ2-1; v_gene: TRBV14; abundance: once; CDR3aa: CASSQDLSTYNEQFF; CDR3nt: TGTGCCAGCAGCCAAGATCTTAGCACGTACAATGAGCAGTTCTTC
d_gene: .; j_gene: TRBJ2-1; v_gene: TRBV6-6; abundance: .; CDR3aa: CATRSSDSSYNEQFF; CDR3nt: TGTGCCACCCGATCTAGCGACAGCTCCTACAATGAGCAGTTCTTC
d_gene: TRBD2; j_gene: TRBJ2-3; v_gene: TRBV7-2; abundance: .; CDR3aa: CASSPRALAGGTDTQYF; CDR3nt: TGTGCCAGCAGCCCAAGGGCACTAGCGGGAGGCACAGATACGCAGTATTTT
d_gene: .; j_gene: TRBJ2-6; v_gene: TRBV7-2; abundance: .; CDR3aa: CASTPEGGFAGANVLTF; CDR3nt: TGTGCCAGCACCCCAGAAGGCGGGTTCGCTGGGGCCAACGTCCTGACTTTC
d_gene: .; j_gene: TRBJ2-1; v_gene: TRBV2; abundance: .; CDR3aa: CASTDISSYNEQFF; CDR3nt: TGTGCCAGCACGGACATTAGCTCCTACAATGAGCAGTTCTTC
d_gene: TRBD1; j_gene: TRBJ1-2; v_gene: TRBV6-2/TRBV6-3; abundance: .; CDR3aa: CASSYSFSGQLYGYTF; CDR3nt: TGTGCCAGCAGTTACTCATTCTCGGGACAGCTCTATGGCTACACCTTC
d_gene: .; j_gene: TRBJ2-6; v_gene: TRBV5-1; abundance: .; CDR3aa: CASSPAEGLSGANVLTF; CDR3nt: TGCGCCAGCAGCCCGGCCGAGGGTCTATCTGGGGCCAACGTCCTGACTTTC
d_gene: TRBD1; j_gene: TRBJ2-2; v_gene: TRBV4-1; abundance: few; CDR3aa: CASSPLDRYTGELFF; CDR3nt: TGCGCCAGCAGCCCTCTGGACAGGTACACCGGGGAGCTGTTTTTT
d_gene: TRBD2; j_gene: TRBJ2-1; v_gene: TRBV20-1; abundance: .; CDR3aa: CSASTGGEQFF; CDR3nt: TGCAGTGCTAGTACGGGGGGTGAGCAGTTCTTC
d_gene: TRBD1; j_gene: TRBJ2-7; v_gene: TRBV9; abundance: .; CDR3aa: CASSVGQHRGAYEQYF; CDR3nt: TGTGCCAGCAGCGTAGGGCAACACAGGGGGGCCTACGAGCAGTACTTC
d_gene: .; j_gene: TRBJ1-5; v_gene: TRBV28; abundance: .; CDR3aa: CASSTTAAGSGNAQHF; CDR3nt: TGTGCCAGCAGCACCACCGCGGCGGGAAGCGGGAATGCCCAGCATTTT
d_gene: .; j_gene: TRBJ1-4; v_gene: TRBV2; abundance: .; CDR3aa: CASYRVGATNEKLFF; CDR3nt: TGTGCCAGTTACAGGGTTGGGGCAACTAATGAAAAACTGTTTTTT
d_gene: .; j_gene: TRBJ2-1; v_gene: TRBV9; abundance: .; CDR3aa: CASSVNLNEQFF; CDR3nt: TGTGCCAGCAGCGTAAATCTGAATGAGCAGTTCTTC
d_gene: TRBD2; j_gene: TRBJ2-1; v_gene: TRBV4-1; abundance: few; CDR3aa: CASSQEAGTSGNYEQFF; CDR3nt: TGCGCCAGCAGCCAAGAGGCCGGGACTAGCGGGAACTATGAGCAGTTCTTC
d_gene: TRBD1; j_gene: TRBJ1-4; v_gene: TRBV28; abundance: .; CDR3aa: CASSLGTGLEKLFF; CDR3nt: TGTGCCAGCAGTTTAGGGACAGGGCTAGAAAAACTGTTTTTT
d_gene: TRBD2; j_gene: TRBJ2-5; v_gene: TRBV27; abundance: .; CDR3aa: CASKPTPAGGEVTQYF; CDR3nt: TGTGCCAGCAAACCAACCCCAGCGGGAGGGGAGGTGACCCAGTACTTC
d_gene: .; j_gene: TRBJ2-1; v_gene: TRBV18; abundance: few; CDR3aa: CASSPPPGDNEQFF; CDR3nt: TGTGCCAGCTCACCACCCCCAGGGGACAATGAGCAGTTCTTC
d_gene: .; j_gene: TRBJ1-2; v_gene: TRBV15; abundance: .; CDR3aa: CATSELPGGYTF; CDR3nt: TGTGCCACCAGCGAGCTGCCCGGGGGCTACACCTTC
d_gene: .; j_gene: TRBJ2-7; v_gene: TRBV4-1; abundance: few; CDR3aa: CASSLSGLDYEQYF; CDR3nt: TGCGCCAGCAGCCTCTCGGGACTCGACTACGAGCAGTACTTC
d_gene: .; j_gene: TRBJ2-7; v_gene: TRBV7-8; abundance: .; CDR3aa: CASSLEGKTYEQYF; CDR3nt: TGTGCCAGCAGCTTAGAGGGGAAAACCTACGAGCAGTACTTC
d_gene: .; j_gene: TRBJ2-2; v_gene: TRBV7-9; abundance: .; CDR3aa: CASSPRAGIAGELFF; CDR3nt: TGTGCCAGCAGCCCCCGCGCGGGGATCGCCGGGGAGCTGTTTTTT
d_gene: TRBD2; j_gene: TRBJ2-3; v_gene: TRBV15; abundance: .; CDR3aa: CATSKDRGPGLAGTDTQYF; CDR3nt: TGTGCCACCAGCAAGGACAGGGGTCCGGGACTAGCGGGCACAGATACGCAGTATTTT
d_gene: TRBD2; j_gene: TRBJ2-2; v_gene: TRBV7-7; abundance: .; CDR3aa: CASSPWASGRGNTGELFF; CDR3nt: TGTGCTAGCAGCCCCTGGGCTAGCGGGAGGGGGAACACCGGGGAGCTGTTTTTT
d_gene: TRBD2; j_gene: TRBJ2-7; v_gene: TRBV28; abundance: few; CDR3aa: CASSLGAGGRPRYEQYF; CDR3nt: TGTGCCAGCAGTTTAGGAGCGGGAGGGCGCCCCCGCTACGAGCAGTACTTC
d_gene: TRBD2; j_gene: TRBJ2-1; v_gene: TRBV11-3; abundance: .; CDR3aa: CASSPRAAGAYNEQFF; CDR3nt: TGTGCCAGCAGCCCCCGAGCAGCGGGAGCCTACAATGAGCAGTTCTTC
d_gene: TRBD1; j_gene: TRBJ1-2; v_gene: TRBV27; abundance: .; CDR3aa: CSKGTAIYGYTF; CDR3nt: TGTTCTAAGGGGACAGCAATTTATGGCTACACCTTC
d_gene: .; j_gene: TRBJ1-5; v_gene: TRBV7-9; abundance: few; CDR3aa: CASSFSDQPQHF; CDR3nt: TGTGCCAGCAGCTTTTCGGATCAGCCCCAGCATTTT
d_gene: TRBD1; j_gene: TRBJ1-4; v_gene: TRBV28; abundance: .; CDR3aa: CASSLSGTGRVREKLFF; CDR3nt: TGTGCCAGCAGTTTATCCGGGACAGGGAGGGTGAGGGAAAAACTGTTTTTT
d_gene: .; j_gene: TRBJ2-5; v_gene: TRBV5-1; abundance: .; CDR3aa: CASSAGQQETQYF; CDR3nt: TGCGCCAGCAGCGCGGGACAGCAAGAGACCCAGTACTTC
d_gene: TRBD2; j_gene: TRBJ2-1; v_gene: TRBV2; abundance: .; CDR3aa: CASSEVLAGGVNEQFF; CDR3nt: TGTGCCAGCAGTGAAGTTTTAGCGGGGGGGGTCAATGAGCAGTTCTTC
d_gene: TRBD1; j_gene: TRBJ1-1; v_gene: TRBV18; abundance: .; CDR3aa: CASSPWDSWGTEAFF; CDR3nt: TGTGCCAGCTCACCCTGGGACAGCTGGGGCACTGAAGCTTTCTTT
d_gene: TRBD1; j_gene: TRBJ2-7; v_gene: TRBV6-2/TRBV6-3; abundance: .; CDR3aa: CASSSPRQGIYEQYF; CDR3nt: TGTGCCAGCAGTTCCCCGAGACAGGGCATTTACGAGCAGTACTTC
d_gene: TRBD1; j_gene: TRBJ2-4; v_gene: TRBV28; abundance: .; CDR3aa: CASSSPVTGENIQYF; CDR3nt: TGTGCCAGCAGCTCCCCAGTGACAGGGGAAAACATTCAGTACTTC
d_gene: TRBD2; j_gene: TRBJ2-4; v_gene: TRBV25-1; abundance: .; CDR3aa: CASSEYSGGLAKNIQYF; CDR3nt: TGTGCCAGCAGTGAATATTCGGGGGGGCTAGCCAAAAACATTCAGTACTTC
d_gene: TRBD1; j_gene: TRBJ2-7; v_gene: TRBV28; abundance: .; CDR3aa: CASSPAGTGGHEQYF; CDR3nt: TGTGCCAGCAGCCCGGCAGGGACAGGGGGCCACGAGCAGTACTTC
d_gene: .; j_gene: TRBJ1-2; v_gene: TRBV11-2; abundance: .; CDR3aa: CASSTLMRYTF; CDR3nt: TGTGCCAGCAGCACGCTAATGCGGTACACCTTC
d_gene: TRBD1; j_gene: TRBJ1-4; v_gene: TRBV27; abundance: .; CDR3aa: CASSLLGTGTNEKLFF; CDR3nt: TGTGCCAGCAGTTTGCTTGGGACAGGGACTAATGAAAAACTGTTTTTT
d_gene: TRBD1; j_gene: TRBJ1-2; v_gene: TRBV5-1; abundance: .; CDR3aa: CASSTADRGHGGYTF; CDR3nt: TGCGCCAGCAGCACAGCGGACAGGGGACATGGTGGCTACACCTTC
d_gene: .; j_gene: TRBJ2-7; v_gene: TRBV1; abundance: .; CDR3aa: CTSSHPASGYEQYF; CDR3nt: TGCACCAGCAGCCACCCAGCGAGCGGCTACGAGCAGTACTTC